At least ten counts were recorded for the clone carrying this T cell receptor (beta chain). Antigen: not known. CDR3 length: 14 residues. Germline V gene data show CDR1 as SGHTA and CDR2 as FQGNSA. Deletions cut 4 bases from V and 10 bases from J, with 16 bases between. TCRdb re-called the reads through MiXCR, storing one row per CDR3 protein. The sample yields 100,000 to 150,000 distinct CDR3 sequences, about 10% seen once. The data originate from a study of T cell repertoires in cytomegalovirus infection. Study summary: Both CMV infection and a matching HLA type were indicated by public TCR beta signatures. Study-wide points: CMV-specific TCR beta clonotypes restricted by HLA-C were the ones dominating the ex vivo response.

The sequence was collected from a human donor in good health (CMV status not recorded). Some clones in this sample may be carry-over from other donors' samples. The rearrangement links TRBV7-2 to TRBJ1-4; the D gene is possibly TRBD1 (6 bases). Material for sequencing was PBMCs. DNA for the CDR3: TGTGCCAGCAGCTCGAAGTGGGGGCAGGCAAAACTGTTTTTT. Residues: CASSSKWGQAKLFF.